The clone carrying this T cell receptor beta chain was picked up many times. Its antigen is not known. The germline V gene has CDR1 LNHDA and CDR2 SQIVND (reference sequence). V gave up 7 bases and J gave up 2 bases, with 8 bases separating them. The CDR3 is 12 amino acids. This sample is drawn from a study of Graves' ophthalmopathy and Graves' hyperthyroidism. Overall study results and limits: Researchers report that a 13-signature model separated ophthalmopathy from stable hyperthyroidism, posting roughly 90% sensitivity and roughly 81% specificity. Blood shared most expanded thyroid clonotypes above 0.001 frequency.

For repertoire sequencing, the TCR beta CDR3 regions were amplified from RNA transcripts. Second-round multiplex PCR came after first-round RT-PCR with HTBI primers. TCRdb fed the multiplex PCR reads into MiXCR, producing one record per CDR3 protein. The sample carries more than 150,000 distinct CDR3 sequences, approximately 38% recorded once. Orbital computed tomography, together with clinical symptoms, serum thyroxine, TRAb and thyroid ultrasound, was used for diagnosis. Fresh peripheral blood, around 9.3 ml, was the PBMC source. The rearrangement links TRBV19 to TRBJ1-1; possibly TRBD1 for D (5 bases). This clonotype was sampled from a middle-aged woman with Graves' ophthalmopathy. Source material: peripheral blood. The CDR3 sequence is CASKRGNTEAFF. Written as DNA, the CDR3 is TGTGCCAGTAAGAGGGGCAACACTGAAGCTTTCTTT. Using reference TRBV19 and TRBJ1-1 for the parts outside the CDR3, the full variable domain is DGGITQSPKYLFRKEGQNVTLSCEQNLNHDAMYWYRQDPGQGLRLIYYSQIVNDFQKGDIAEGYSVSREKKESFPLTVTSAQKNPTAFYLCASKRGNTEAFFGQGTRLTVV.